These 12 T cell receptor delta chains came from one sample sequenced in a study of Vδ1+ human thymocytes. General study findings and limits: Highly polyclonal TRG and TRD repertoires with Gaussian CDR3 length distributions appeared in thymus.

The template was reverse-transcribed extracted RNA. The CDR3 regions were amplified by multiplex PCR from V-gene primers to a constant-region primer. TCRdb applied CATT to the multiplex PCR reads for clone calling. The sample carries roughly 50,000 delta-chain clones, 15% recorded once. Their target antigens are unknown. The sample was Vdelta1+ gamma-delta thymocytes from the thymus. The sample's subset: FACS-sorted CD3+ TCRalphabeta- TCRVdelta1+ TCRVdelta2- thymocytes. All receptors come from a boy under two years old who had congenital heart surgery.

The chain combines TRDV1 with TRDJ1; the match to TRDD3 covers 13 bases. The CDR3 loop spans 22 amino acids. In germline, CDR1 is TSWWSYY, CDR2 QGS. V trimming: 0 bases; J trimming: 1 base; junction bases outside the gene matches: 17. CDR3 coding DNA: TGTGCTCTTGGGGAACTTGATACGACTGGGGGATACGGAGGGTGGTCCACCGATAAACTCATCTTT. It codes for CALGELDTTGGYGGWSTDKLIF.

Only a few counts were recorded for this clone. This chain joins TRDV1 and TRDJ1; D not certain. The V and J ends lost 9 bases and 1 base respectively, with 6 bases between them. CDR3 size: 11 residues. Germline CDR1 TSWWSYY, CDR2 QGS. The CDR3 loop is CALSSTDKLIF. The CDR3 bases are TGTGCTCTCTCCTCCACCGATAAACTCATCTTT.

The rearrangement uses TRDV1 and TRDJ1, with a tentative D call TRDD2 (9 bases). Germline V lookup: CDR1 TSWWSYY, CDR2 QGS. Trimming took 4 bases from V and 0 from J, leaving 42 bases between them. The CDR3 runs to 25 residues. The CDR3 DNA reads TGTGCTCTTGGGGTCCATTTACAAGCCTTCCTACCTTCGAGTACTGGGGGCCACCACACCGATAAACTCATCTTT. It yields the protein CALGVHLQAFLPSSTGGHHTDKLIF.

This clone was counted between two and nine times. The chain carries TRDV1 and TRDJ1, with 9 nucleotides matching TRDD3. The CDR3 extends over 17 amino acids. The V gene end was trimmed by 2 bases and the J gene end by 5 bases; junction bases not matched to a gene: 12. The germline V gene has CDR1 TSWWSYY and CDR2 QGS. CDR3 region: CALGEFLLGGYTDKLIF. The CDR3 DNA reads TGTGCTCTTGGGGAATTCCTTCTTGGGGGATATACTGATAAACTCATCTTT.

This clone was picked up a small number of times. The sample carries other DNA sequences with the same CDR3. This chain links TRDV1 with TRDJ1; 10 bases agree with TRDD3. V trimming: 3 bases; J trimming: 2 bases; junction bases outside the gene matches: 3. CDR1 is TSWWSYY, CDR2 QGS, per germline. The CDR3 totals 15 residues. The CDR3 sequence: CALGELLGDTDKLIF. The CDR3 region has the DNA TGTGCTCTTGGGGAGTTACTGGGGGATACCGATAAACTCATCTTT.

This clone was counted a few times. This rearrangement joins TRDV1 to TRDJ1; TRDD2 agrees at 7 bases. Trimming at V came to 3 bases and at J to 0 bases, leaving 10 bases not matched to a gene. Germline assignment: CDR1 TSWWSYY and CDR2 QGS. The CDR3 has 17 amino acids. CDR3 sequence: CALGDHNLPMYTDKLIF. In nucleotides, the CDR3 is TGTGCTCTTGGGGATCATAATCTTCCTATGTACACCGATAAACTCATCTTT.

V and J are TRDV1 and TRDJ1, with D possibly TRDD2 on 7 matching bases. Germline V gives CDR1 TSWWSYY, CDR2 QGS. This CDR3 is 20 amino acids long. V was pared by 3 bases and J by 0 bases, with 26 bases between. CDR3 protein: CALGDPSFPTRLGYTDKLIF. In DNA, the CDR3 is TGTGCTCTTGGGGACCCCAGCTTTCCTACGAGACTGGGCTACACCGATAAACTCATCTTT.

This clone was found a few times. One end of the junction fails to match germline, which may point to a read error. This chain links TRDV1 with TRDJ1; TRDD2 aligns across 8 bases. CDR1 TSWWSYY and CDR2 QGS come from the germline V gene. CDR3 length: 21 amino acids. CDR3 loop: CALGEGATSYRRGAHTDKLIF. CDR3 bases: TGTGCTCTTGGGGAAGGGGCAACTTCCTACAGGAGGGGGGCCCACACCGATAAGCTCATCTTT.

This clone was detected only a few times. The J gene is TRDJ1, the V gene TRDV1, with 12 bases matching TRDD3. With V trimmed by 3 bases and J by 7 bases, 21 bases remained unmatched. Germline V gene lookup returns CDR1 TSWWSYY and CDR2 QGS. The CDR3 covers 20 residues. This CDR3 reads CALGDGLPNWGILGVGKLIF. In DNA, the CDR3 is TGTGCTCTTGGGGATGGCCTTCCTAACTGGGGGATACTTGGGGTAGGTAAACTCATCTTT.

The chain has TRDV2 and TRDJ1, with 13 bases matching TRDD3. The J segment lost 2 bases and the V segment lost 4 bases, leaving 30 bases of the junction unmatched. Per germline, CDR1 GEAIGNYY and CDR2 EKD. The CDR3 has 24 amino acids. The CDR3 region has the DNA TGTGCCTGTGAAAGACCTACCTTCCTCCAATTGCTGTACTGGGGGATACGCGAGACCGATAAACTCATCTTT. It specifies CACERPTFLQLLYWGIRETDKLIF.

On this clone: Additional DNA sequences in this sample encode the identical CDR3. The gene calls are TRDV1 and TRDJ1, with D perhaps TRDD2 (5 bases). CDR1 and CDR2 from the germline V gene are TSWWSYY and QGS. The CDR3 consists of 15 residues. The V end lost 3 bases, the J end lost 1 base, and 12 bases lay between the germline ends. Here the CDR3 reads CALGELPPGTDKLIF. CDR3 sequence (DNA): TGTGCTCTTGGGGAGCTTCCCCCCGGCACCGATAAACTCATCTTT.

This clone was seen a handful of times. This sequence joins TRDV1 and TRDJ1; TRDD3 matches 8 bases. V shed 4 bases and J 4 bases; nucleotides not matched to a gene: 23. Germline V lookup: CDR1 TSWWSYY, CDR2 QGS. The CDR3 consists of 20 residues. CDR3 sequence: CALGGGISAPGDIECDKLIF. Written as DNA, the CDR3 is TGTGCTCTTGGGGGGGGAATTTCCGCACCGGGGGATATTGAATGCGATAAACTCATCTTT.